This TCR beta chain comes out of a study of blood T cells in healthy people across ages. Next came a second PCR, run for about 7 to 12 cycles, which used a sample-barcoded 5' primer along with a J-beta primer mix. TCRdb re-analysed the 5' RACE reads in MiXCR, keeping a single row per CDR3 protein. This sample yields about 1,500,000 distinct CDR3 sequences, of which roughly 27% are seen a single time; about 8% belongs to the top ten. The sequenced material came from blood. This receptor was obtained from a woman under 40 in good health.

This chain's CDR3 is CASSLIAGGGRNEQYF. Here the CDR3 DNA reads TGTGCCAGCAGTTTAATAGCGGGAGGGGGAAGGAACGAGCAGTACTTC. The chain is built from TRBV12-3 or TRBV12-4 and TRBJ2-7; 11 bases agree with TRBD2. J was trimmed by 5 bases and V by 2 bases; bases with no gene match: 8. The CDR3 totals 16 residues.